Each of the 21 T cell receptor beta chains below was sequenced from the same sample in a study of T cell changes during pregnancy in multiple sclerosis. Only in-frame clones appear in the TCRdb table, and some are missing; sequencing was by immunoSEQ multiplex PCR. Here the sample spans roughly 22,000 clones, approximately 91% being singletons. The material sequenced was CD4+ T cells from peripheral blood mononuclear cells, taken after pregnancy. Receptors were obtained from a female donor in good health, enrolled as a control in a pregnancy study.

The chain is built from TRBV20-1 and TRBJ2-1; no firm D call. V lost 4 bases and J 9 bases, leaving 10 bases between the germline ends. This CDR3 comprises 11 residues. CDR1 and CDR2 from the germline V gene are DFQATT and SNEGSKA (reference sequence). The CDR3 here is CSATNPGEQFF. CDR3 DNA: TGCAGTGCTACCAACCCAGGTGAGCAGTTCTTC.

The CDR3 DNA reads as TGCGCCAGCAGCCACAACATCAGGGGAAGCGCAGATACGCAGTATTTT. Residues: CASSHNIRGSADTQYF. V usage is TRBV4-3 and J usage is TRBJ2-3, with a weak D call TRBD1 (6 bases). This CDR3 is 16 amino acids long. Looked up from germline, CDR1 is LGHNA and CDR2 is YSLEER. V was cut by 3 bases and J by 4 bases, with 17 bases left in between.

The chain employs TRBV5-1 and TRBJ1-3; D gene uncertain. The germline V and J ends were trimmed by 3 bases and 4 bases, with 14 bases remaining between them. CDR3 length: 15 amino acids. In germline, CDR1 is SGHRS, CDR2 YFSETQ. CDR3 residues: CASSSLAGPGNTIYF. The CDR3 coding sequence is TGCGCCAGCAGCTCCCTGGCAGGCCCAGGAAACACCATATATTTT.

The rearrangement uses TRBV6-5 and TRBJ1-5, with a tentative D call TRBD1 (6 bases). The germline V gene encodes CDR1 MNHEY and CDR2 SVGAGI. This CDR3 has 15 amino acids. The ends were cut back, 5 bases at V and 2 bases at J, with 13 bases in the middle. Here the CDR3 DNA reads TGTGCCAGCAGTCAACTATCAGGGGGCAATCAGCCCCAGCATTTT. Its protein is CASSQLSGGNQPQHF.

This clone occurred once. This chain links TRBV18 with TRBJ1-1; no definite D call. This CDR3 has 15 amino acids. Germline loops: CDR1 KGHSH, CDR2 LQKENI. Between the trimmed V and J ends, which lost 2 bases and 0 bases, there was a span of 10 bases. As DNA, the CDR3 is TGTGCCAGCTCACCATATTCAGATTTGAACACTGAAGCTTTCTTT. Protein: CASSPYSDLNTEAFF.

The J gene is TRBJ2-5, the V gene TRBV2, with 11 bases identical to TRBD1. CDR3 length: 14 amino acids. Germline V gene sequence: CDR1 SNHLY, CDR2 FYNNEI. V shed 6 bases, J shed 5 bases, and the junction held 5 bases outside the gene matches. The CDR3: CASSVRTGGETQYF. The DNA for the CDR3 is TGTGCCAGCAGCGTTCGGACAGGGGGCGAGACCCAGTACTTC. The variable domain in full, completed from reference TRBV2 and TRBJ2-5, reads EPEVTQTPSHQVTQMGQEVILRCVPISNHLYFYWYRQILGQKVEFLVSFYNNEISEKSEIFDDQFSVERPDGSNFTLKIRSTKLEDSAMYFCASSVRTGGETQYFGPGTRLLVL.

The rearrangement links TRBV6-1 to TRBJ1-1; D call uncertain. V lost 0 bases and J 5 bases, leaving 10 bases between the germline ends. Germline V gene lookup returns CDR1 MNHNS and CDR2 SASEGT. The CDR3 has 14 amino acids. The CDR3 region is CASSEAGRGTEAFF. The CDR3 DNA follows: TGTGCCAGCAGTGAAGCAGGGCGGGGTACTGAAGCTTTCTTT.

This clone has more than one count but fewer than ten. V and J are TRBV6-1 and TRBJ2-7; 8 bases fit TRBD2. The germline gives CDR1 MNHNS, CDR2 SASEGT. This CDR3 region has 14 residues. V gave up 4 bases and J gave up 2 bases; unmatched junction bases: 4. In DNA, the CDR3 is TGTGCCAGCAGTGGAGCGGGAGAGGCCTACGAGCAGTACTTC. Translating gives CASSGAGEAYEQYF.

The chain carries TRBV15 and TRBJ2-7; TRBD2 aligns across 7 bases. The CDR3 is 15 residues long. CDR1 and CDR2 from the germline V gene are LNHNV and YYDKDF (reference sequence). The trim removed 3 bases at V and 0 bases at J, leaving 5 bases unmatched. CDR3 amino acids: CATSRNRTSSYEQYF. The CDR3 DNA reads as TGTGCCACCAGCAGGAACCGGACTAGCTCCTACGAGCAGTACTTC.

The chain couples TRBV6-1 to TRBJ1-4; weak D call: TRBD1 (6 bases). The CDR3 spans 14 residues. Germline V CDR1 and CDR2: MNHNS, SASEGT. V lost 6 bases and J lost 6, with 14 bases in between. DNA for the CDR3: TGTGCCAGCAGGAATCGGGGGGCGGATGAAAAACTGTTTTTT. This translates into CASRNRGADEKLFF.

The rearrangement uses TRBV7-3 and TRBJ2-1; 7 nucleotides align to TRBD1. Germline V gene lookup returns CDR1 SGHTA and CDR2 FQGTGA. This CDR3 is built from 14 residues. J gave up 7 bases and V 5 bases, and 8 bases lay outside the gene matches. The CDR3 DNA reads TGTGCCAGCAGCGGGGGTTCAGGGGGTAATGAGCAGTTCTTC. Protein: CASSGGSGGNEQFF.

The rearrangement uses TRBV4-3 and TRBJ2-1; the match to TRBD2 covers 14 bases. The germline gives CDR1 LGHNA, CDR2 YSLEER. V lost 2 bases to trimming and J lost 9 bases; unmatched junction nucleotides: 3. The CDR3 covers 15 residues. In nucleotides, the CDR3 is TGCGCCAGCAGCCAAACGGGACTAGCGGGAGCTGAGCAGTTCTTC. It yields the protein CASSQTGLAGAEQFF.

This clone came up once. This chain joins TRBV19 and TRBJ2-5, with D possibly matching TRBD2 (6 bases). Germline-derived CDR1 and CDR2 are LNHDA and SQIVND (reference sequence). The V end lost 5 bases, the J end lost 1 base, and 14 bases lay between the germline ends. The CDR3 is 15 residues long. The CDR3 reads CASSRRRETQETQYF. As DNA, the CDR3 is TGTGCCAGTAGTCGGCGGAGGGAAACCCAAGAGACCCAGTACTTC.

The rearrangement joins TRBV12-5 to TRBJ1-3; TRBD1 aligns across 8 bases. This CDR3 has 17 amino acids. Germline assignment: CDR1 LGHNT and CDR2 FRNRAP. V shed 0 bases and J 0 bases; nucleotides not matched to a gene: 4. CDR3 DNA: TGTGCTAGTGGTTTGGTGGCAGGGGGCCTCTCTGGAAACACCATATATTTT. Amino acid sequence: CASGLVAGGLSGNTIYF. The whole variable domain, remainder taken from reference TRBV12-5 and TRBJ1-3, is DARVTQTPRHKVTEMGQEVTMRCQPILGHNTVFWYRQTMMQGLELLAYFRNRAPLDDSGMPKDRFSAEMPDATLATLKIQPSEPRDSAVYFCASGLVAGGLSGNTIYFGEGSWLTVV.

As for this clone: This same CDR3 is encoded by further DNA sequences in the sample. This sequence joins TRBV10-1 and TRBJ2-5; tentative D call: TRBD1 (6 bases). Looked up from germline, CDR1 is WNHNN and CDR2 is SYGVQD (reference sequence). V was clipped by 0 bases and J by 1 base, with 6 bases between them. This CDR3 contains 14 residues. In nucleotides, the CDR3 is TGCGCCAGCAGTGAGTCAGGGGGCCAAGAGACCCAGTACTTC. Translation: CASSESGGQETQYF.

The chain recombines TRBV4-2 with TRBJ2-5; TRBD2 aligns across 12 bases. From germline, CDR1 is LGHNA and CDR2 YNFKEQ. The V and J ends lost 2 bases and 4 bases, in that order; junction bases with no gene match: 5. This CDR3 is 16 amino acids long. This chain's CDR3 is CASSQQTGLAGETQYF. The CDR3 region has the DNA TGTGCCAGCAGCCAACAAACGGGACTAGCGGGAGAGACCCAGTACTTC.

The V and J genes are TRBV14 and TRBJ1-6; no reliable D call. The CDR3 is 14 residues long. Looked up from germline, CDR1 is SGHDN and CDR2 is FVKESK. The V end lost 4 bases, the J end lost 6 bases, and 10 bases lay between the germline ends. CDR3 sequence reads: CASSPTRGNSPLHF. CDR3 coding DNA: TGTGCCAGCAGCCCCACCAGAGGTAATTCACCCCTCCACTTT.

The V call is TRBV7-3, the J call TRBJ2-7; TRBD2 matches at 8 bases. Germline lookup yields CDR1 SGHTA and CDR2 FQGTGA. There are 14 residues in the CDR3. V was pared by 2 bases and J by 3 bases, with 3 bases of the junction left unmatched. The CDR3 reads CASSLAGGGYEQYF. For the CDR3, the DNA is TGTGCCAGCAGCTTAGCGGGAGGAGGCTACGAGCAGTACTTC.

V and J are TRBV18 and TRBJ2-3; 10 bases fit TRBD2. The germline V gene encodes CDR1 KGHSH and CDR2 LQKENI. The ends lost 2 bases at V and 4 bases at J; junction bases unmatched: 12. This CDR3 region has 18 residues. The CDR3 protein is CASSPSGASGSGADTQYF. As DNA, the CDR3 is TGTGCCAGCTCACCAAGTGGGGCTAGCGGGAGTGGCGCAGATACGCAGTATTTT.

The CDR3 sequence is CASSPPWGADEQYF. CDR3 DNA: TGTGCCAGCTCACCACCGTGGGGCGCGGACGAGCAGTACTTC. This chain connects TRBV18 to TRBJ2-7, with D perhaps matching TRBD1 (5 bases). Per the germline V gene, CDR1 is KGHSH and CDR2 is LQKENI. CDR3 length: 14 residues. V was trimmed by 0 bases and J by 5 bases, leaving 11 bases between them.

This chain joins TRBV5-4 and TRBJ2-7; the match to TRBD2 covers 7 bases. The CDR3 has 15 amino acids. Germline CDR1 is SGHNT and CDR2 is YYREEE (reference sequence). The J segment lost 0 bases and the V segment lost 4 bases, leaving 7 bases of the junction unmatched. The chain's CDR3 is CASSPASGASYEQYF. Written as DNA, the CDR3 is TGTGCCAGCAGCCCGGCGAGCGGGGCCTCCTACGAGCAGTACTTC.